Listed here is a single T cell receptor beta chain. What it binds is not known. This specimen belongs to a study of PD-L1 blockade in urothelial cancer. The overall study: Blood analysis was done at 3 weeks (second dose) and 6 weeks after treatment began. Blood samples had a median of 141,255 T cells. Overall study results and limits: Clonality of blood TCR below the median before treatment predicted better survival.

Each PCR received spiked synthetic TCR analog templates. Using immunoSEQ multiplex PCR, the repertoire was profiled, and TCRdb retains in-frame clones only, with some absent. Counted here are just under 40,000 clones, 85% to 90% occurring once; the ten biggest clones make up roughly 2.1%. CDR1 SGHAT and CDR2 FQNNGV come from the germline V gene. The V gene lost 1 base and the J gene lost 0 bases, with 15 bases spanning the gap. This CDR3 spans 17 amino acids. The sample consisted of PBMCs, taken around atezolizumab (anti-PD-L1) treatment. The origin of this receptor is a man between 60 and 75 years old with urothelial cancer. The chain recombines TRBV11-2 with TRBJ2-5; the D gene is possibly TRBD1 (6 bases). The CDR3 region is CASSLVGLRGNQETQYF. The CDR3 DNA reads TGTGCCAGCAGCTTAGTGGGGTTAAGGGGGAACCAAGAGACCCAGTACTTC.